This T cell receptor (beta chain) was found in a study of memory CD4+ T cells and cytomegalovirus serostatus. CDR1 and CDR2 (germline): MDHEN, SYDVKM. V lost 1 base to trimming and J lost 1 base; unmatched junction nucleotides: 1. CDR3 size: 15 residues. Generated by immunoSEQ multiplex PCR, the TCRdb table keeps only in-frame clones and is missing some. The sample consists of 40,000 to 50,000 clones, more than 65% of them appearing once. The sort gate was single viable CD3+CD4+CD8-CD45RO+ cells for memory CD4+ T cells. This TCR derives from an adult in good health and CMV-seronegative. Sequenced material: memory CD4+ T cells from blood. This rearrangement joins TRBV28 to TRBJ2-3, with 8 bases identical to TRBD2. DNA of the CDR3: TGTGCCAGCAGTTTATTAGCGGGGCGCACAGATACGCAGTATTTT. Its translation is CASSLLAGRTDTQYF.